This TCR beta chain is drawn from a study of tumor-infiltrating lymphocytes in primary liver carcinoma. Study-wide points: There were only about 7.5-25% of top clones found in all five tumor regions.

RNA and DNA were co-extracted from roughly 20-30 mg of unsorted bulk tissue. Surgical resection was the treatment these patients received for primary liver carcinoma. Five separate regions per tumor were sampled. Starting material of around 490 ng total RNA yielded TCR beta cDNA via a constant-region primer. Libraries for TCR beta were built through three nested multiplex PCR rounds, which together made up a slightly modified ARM-PCR procedure. The first two PCR rounds used TRBV1-TRBV30 forward primers with a C-beta reverse primer, around 10 cycles each. TCRdb independently ran MiXCR on the multiplex PCR reads; one entry per CDR3 protein. The sample carries tens of thousands of distinct CDR3 sequences, approximately 74% recorded once. With respect to this clonotype: The antigen remains unidentified. Because the CDR3 is missing its conserved closing phenylalanine or tryptophan, this is likely a read error.

The CDR3 spans 16 residues. Germline V gives CDR1 MNHGY, CDR2 SVAAGI. What was sequenced was liver tumor tissue from sampling region 4. Subset in this sample: tumor region T4, right-lateral pole. The rearrangement joins TRBV6-9 to TRBJ2-3; D is unresolved. The J call may be faulty, since TRBJ1-5 better matches the DNA end. The sequence was obtained from a man aged 40-50 years with primary liver carcinoma and hepatitis B virus infection. This CDR3 is CASSPIAGGVTDTQHY. DNA for the CDR3: TGTGCCAGCAGCCCCATCGCGGGTGGAGTCACAGATACGCAGCATTAT.